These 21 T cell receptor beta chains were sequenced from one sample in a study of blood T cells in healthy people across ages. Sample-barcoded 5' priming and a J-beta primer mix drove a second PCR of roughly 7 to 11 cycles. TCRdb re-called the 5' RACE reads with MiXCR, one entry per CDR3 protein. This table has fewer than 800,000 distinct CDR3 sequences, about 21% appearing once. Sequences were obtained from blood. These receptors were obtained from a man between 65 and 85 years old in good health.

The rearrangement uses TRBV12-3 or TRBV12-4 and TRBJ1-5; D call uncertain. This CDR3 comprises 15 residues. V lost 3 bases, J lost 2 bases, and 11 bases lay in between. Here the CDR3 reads CASSFWGQGNQPQHF. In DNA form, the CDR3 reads TGTGCCAGCAGTTTTTGGGGTCAGGGCAATCAGCCCCAGCATTTT.

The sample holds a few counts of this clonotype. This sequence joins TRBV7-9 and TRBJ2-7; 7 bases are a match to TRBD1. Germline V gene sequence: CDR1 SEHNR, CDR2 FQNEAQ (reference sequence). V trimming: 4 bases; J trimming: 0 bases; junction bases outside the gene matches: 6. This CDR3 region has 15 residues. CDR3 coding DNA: TGTGCCAGCAGCTCCTGGGGGACAGTCTCCTACGAGCAGTACTTC. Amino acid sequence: CASSSWGTVSYEQYF.

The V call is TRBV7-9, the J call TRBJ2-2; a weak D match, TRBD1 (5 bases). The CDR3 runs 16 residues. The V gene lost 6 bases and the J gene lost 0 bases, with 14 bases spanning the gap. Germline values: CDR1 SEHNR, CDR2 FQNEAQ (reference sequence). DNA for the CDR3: TGTGCCAGCAGTAGCTGGGGCGGACCGAACACCGGGGAGCTGTTTTTT. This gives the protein CASSSWGGPNTGELFF.

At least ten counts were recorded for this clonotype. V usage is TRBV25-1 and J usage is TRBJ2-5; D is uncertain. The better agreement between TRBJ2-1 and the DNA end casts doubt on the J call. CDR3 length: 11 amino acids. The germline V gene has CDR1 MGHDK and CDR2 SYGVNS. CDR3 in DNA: TGTGCCAGCAGTTCTAGGGATGAGCAGTTCTTC. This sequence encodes CASSSRDEQFF.

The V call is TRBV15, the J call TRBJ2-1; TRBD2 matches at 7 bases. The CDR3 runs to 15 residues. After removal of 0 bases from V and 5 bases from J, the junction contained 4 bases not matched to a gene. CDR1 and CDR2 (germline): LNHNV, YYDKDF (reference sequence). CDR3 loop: CATSRDGRGDNEQFF. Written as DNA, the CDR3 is TGTGCCACCAGCAGAGATGGGAGGGGAGACAATGAGCAGTTCTTC. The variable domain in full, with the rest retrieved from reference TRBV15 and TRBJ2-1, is DAMVIQNPRYQVTQFGKPVTLSCSQTLNHNVMYWYQQKSSQAPKLLFHYYDKDFNNEADTPDNFQSRRPNTSFCFLDIRSPGLGDTAMYLCATSRDGRGDNEQFFGPGTRLTVL.

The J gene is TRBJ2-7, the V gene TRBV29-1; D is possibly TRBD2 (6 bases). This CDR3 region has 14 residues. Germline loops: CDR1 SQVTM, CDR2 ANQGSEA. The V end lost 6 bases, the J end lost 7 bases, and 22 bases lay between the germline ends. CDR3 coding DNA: TGCAGCGTAGCCCGGGACTCTTCCTACAATGAGCAGTACTTC. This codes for CSVARDSSYNEQYF.

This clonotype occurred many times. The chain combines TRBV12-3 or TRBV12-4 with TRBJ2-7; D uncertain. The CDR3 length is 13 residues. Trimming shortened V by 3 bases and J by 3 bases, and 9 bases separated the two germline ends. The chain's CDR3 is CASSLHGSYEQYF. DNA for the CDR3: TGTGCCAGCAGTTTGCACGGTAGCTACGAGCAGTACTTC.

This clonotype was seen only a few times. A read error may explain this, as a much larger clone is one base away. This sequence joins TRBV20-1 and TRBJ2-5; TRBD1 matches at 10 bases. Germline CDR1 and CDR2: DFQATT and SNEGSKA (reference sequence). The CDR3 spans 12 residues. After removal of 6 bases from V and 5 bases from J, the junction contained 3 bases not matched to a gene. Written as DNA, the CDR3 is TGCAGTGCCGCGACAGGGGGCGAGACCCAGTACTTC. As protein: CSAATGGETQYF.

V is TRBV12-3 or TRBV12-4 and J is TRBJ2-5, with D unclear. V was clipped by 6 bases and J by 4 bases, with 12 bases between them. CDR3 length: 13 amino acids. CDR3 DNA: TGTGCCAGCAGCCTAGACGTACCAGAGACCCAGTACTTC. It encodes CASSLDVPETQYF.

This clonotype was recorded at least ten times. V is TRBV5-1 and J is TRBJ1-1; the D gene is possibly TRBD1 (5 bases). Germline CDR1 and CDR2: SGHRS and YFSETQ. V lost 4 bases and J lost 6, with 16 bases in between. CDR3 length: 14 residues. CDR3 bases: TGCGCCAGCAGCCCGGGGCTTGAGGGCGCTGAAGCTTTCTTT. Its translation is CASSPGLEGAEAFF.

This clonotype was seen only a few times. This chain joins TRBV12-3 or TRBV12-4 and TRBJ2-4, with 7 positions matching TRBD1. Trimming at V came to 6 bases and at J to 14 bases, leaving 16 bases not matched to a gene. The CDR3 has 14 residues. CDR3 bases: TGTGCCAGCAGCCAGGTGGACGGGGACAGTAAGGAGTACTTC. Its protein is CASSQVDGDSKEYF.

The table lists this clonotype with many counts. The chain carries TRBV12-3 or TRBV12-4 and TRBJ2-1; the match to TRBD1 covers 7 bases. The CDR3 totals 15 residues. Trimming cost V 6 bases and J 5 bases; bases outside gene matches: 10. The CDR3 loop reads CASSSVRDRNNEQFF. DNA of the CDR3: TGTGCCAGCAGCTCTGTCCGGGACAGAAACAATGAGCAGTTCTTC.

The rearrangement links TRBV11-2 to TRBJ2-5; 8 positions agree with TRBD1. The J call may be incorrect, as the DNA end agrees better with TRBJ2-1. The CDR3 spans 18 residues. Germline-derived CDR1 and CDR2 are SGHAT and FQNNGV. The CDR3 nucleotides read TGTGCCAGCAGCTTAGAGGCTTTCCGGGACAGGCGACACAATGAGCAGTTCTTC. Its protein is CASSLEAFRDRRHNEQFF.

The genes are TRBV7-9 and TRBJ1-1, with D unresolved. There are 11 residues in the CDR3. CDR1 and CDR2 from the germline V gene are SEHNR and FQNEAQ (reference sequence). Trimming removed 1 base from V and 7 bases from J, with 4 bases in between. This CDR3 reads CASSLVVEAFF. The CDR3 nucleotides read TGTGCCAGCAGCTTAGTTGTTGAAGCTTTCTTT.

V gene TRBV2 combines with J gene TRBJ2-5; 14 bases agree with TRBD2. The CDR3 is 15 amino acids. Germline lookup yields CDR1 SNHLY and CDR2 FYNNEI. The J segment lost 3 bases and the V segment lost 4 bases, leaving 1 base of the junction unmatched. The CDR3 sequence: CASSGTSGRKETQYF. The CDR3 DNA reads TGTGCCAGCAGTGGGACTAGCGGGAGGAAAGAGACCCAGTACTTC.

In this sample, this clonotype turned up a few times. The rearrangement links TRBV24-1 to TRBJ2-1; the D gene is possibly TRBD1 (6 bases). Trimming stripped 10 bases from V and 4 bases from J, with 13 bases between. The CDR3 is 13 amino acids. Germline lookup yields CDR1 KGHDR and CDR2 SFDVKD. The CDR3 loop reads CATQGNEYNEQFF. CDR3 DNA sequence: TGTGCCACGCAGGGGAACGAGTACAATGAGCAGTTCTTC.

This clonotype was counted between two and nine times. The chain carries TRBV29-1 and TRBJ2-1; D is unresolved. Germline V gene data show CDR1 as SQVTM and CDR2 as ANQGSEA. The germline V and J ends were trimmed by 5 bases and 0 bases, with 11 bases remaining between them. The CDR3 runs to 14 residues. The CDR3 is CSVLVANSYNEQFF. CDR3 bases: TGCAGCGTTCTCGTGGCCAACTCCTACAATGAGCAGTTCTTC.

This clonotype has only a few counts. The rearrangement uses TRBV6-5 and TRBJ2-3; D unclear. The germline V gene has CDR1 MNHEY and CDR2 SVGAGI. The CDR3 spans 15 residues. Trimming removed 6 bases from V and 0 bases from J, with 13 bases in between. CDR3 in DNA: TGTGCCAGCAGCCTTAACGAGGAAAGCACAGATACGCAGTATTTT. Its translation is CASSLNEESTDTQYF.

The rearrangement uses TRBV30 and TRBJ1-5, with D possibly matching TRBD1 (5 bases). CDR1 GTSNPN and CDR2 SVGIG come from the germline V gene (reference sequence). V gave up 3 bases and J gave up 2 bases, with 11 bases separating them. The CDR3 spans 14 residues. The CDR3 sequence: CAWSDWGGNQPQHF. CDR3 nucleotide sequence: TGTGCCTGGAGCGATTGGGGGGGCAATCAGCCCCAGCATTTT. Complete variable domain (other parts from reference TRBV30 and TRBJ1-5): SQTIHQWPATLVQPVGSPLSLECTVEGTSNPNLYWYRQAAGRGLQLLFYSVGIGQISSEVPQNLSASRPQDRQFILSSKKLLLSDSGFYLCAWSDWGGNQPQHFGDGTRLSIL.

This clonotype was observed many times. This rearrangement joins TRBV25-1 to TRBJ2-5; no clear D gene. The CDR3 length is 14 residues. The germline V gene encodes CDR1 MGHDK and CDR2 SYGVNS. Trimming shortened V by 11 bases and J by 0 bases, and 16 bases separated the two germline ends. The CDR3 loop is CALKHYHYQETQYF. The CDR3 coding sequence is TGTGCCCTCAAGCACTACCACTACCAAGAGACCCAGTACTTC.

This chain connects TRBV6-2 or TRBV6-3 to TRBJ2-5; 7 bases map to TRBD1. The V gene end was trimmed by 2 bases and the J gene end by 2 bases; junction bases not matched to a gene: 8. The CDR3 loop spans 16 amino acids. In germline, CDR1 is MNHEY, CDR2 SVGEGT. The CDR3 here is CASSYETGTIQETQYF. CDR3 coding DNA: TGTGCCAGCAGTTACGAGACAGGGACCATTCAAGAGACCCAGTACTTC.